This TCR beta chain was documented in a study of Ad26.COV2.S vaccination and SARS-CoV-2 variants. About the research overall: Donor was assigned to the Ad26.COV2.S arm of trial COV1001. Each vaccinee took Ad26.COV2.S intramuscularly, once or twice 56 days apart. Findings of the study overall: Non-spike TCR breadth was similar in vaccine and placebo recipients.

The repertoire was sequenced with immunoSEQ multiplex PCR; TCRdb's copy has only in-frame clones and lacks some. The data hold around 380,000 clones, with roughly nine tenths observed a single time. This sample's treatment: around 19 received Ad26.COV2.S at low or high dose, single or two shots; 5 received placebo; per-sample allocation not given. Sampling took place 63 days after the first vaccine or placebo injection. An adult donor aged 18-55 years was enrolled in Boston. A note on this clone: The antigen remains unidentified.

The germline V gene encodes CDR1 SGHVS and CDR2 FNYEAQ. This CDR3 is built from 12 residues. Trimming left V 5 bases short and J 6 bases short, with 10 bases between. The receptor was isolated from a person aged 18 to 59 who received the Ad26.COV2.S COVID-19 vaccine or a placebo. The rearrangement uses TRBV7-6 and TRBJ1-2; the D is unclear. Material: peripheral blood, obtained in a trial of Ad26.COV2.S vaccine versus placebo. The CDR3 nucleotides are TGTGCCAGCAGCCCGGACGGAGATGGCTACACCTTC. Its protein is CASSPDGDGYTF. The full variable domain, rest sourced from reference TRBV7-6 and TRBJ1-2, is GAGVSQSPRYKVTKRGQDVALRCDPISGHVSLYWYRQALGQGPEFLTYFNYEAQQDKSGLPNDRFSAERPEGSISTLTIQRTEQRDSAMYRCASSPDGDGYTFGSGTRLTVV.